This T cell receptor (beta chain) derives from a study of Graves' ophthalmopathy and Graves' hyperthyroidism. Amplification targeted the TCR beta CDR3 regions, with RNA transcripts as the source material. The library came from an HTBI-primed first-round RT-PCR and a second-round multiplex PCR. One entry per CDR3 protein results from TCRdb running MiXCR on the multiplex PCR reads. The profile covers around 1,200,000 distinct CDR3 sequences, with 35% to 40% appearing a single time and around 10% taken by the ten largest. Findings of the study overall: Among expanded thyroid clonotypes above 0.001 frequency, most also occurred in blood.

As to this clonotype: Antigen specificity is unknown.

Diagnoses were established from clinical symptoms, serum thyroxine, TRAb, thyroid ultrasound and orbital computed tomography. Germline V CDR1 and CDR2: SEHNR, FQNEAQ (reference sequence). This CDR3 comprises 16 residues. V lost 0 bases, J lost 5 bases, and 5 bases stayed unmatched. This TCR was recovered from an adult man with Graves' hyperthyroidism. The rearrangement joins TRBV7-9 to TRBJ2-5, with 11 bases aligning to TRBD2. Material: peripheral blood or thyroid tissue (not recorded which). CDR3 amino acids: CASSLAPPSGGETQYF. CDR3 in DNA: TGTGCCAGCAGCTTAGCCCCCCCTAGCGGGGGGGAGACCCAGTACTTC.